A selection of T cell receptor beta chains follows, all from one sample in a study of blood T cells in healthy people across ages. A single record per CDR3 protein comes from TCRdb applying MiXCR to the 5' RACE reads. Here the sample spans fewer than 900,000 distinct CDR3 sequences, roughly 43% being singletons. The sequencing input was blood. The receptors derive from a woman aged 60-70 years in good health. The CDR3 runs from the conserved cysteine through the conserved F or W. D genes are given only for firm matches. Only part of the rows carry a size: once, few, many, or a class if the clone is expanded.

d_call: TRBD1
clone_size: -
v_call: TRBV4-2
j_call: TRBJ2-6
cdr3_aa: CASSQGQGQSGANVLTF
cdr3_nt: TGTGCCAGCAGCCAGGGACAGGGCCAGTCAGGGGCCAACGTCCTGACTTTC

d_call: -
clone_size: -
v_call: TRBV6-6
j_call: TRBJ1-1
cdr3_aa: CASSYSSQGNTEAFF
cdr3_nt: TGTGCCAGCAGTTACTCGTCGCAGGGGAACACTGAAGCTTTCTTT

d_call: -
clone_size: -
v_call: TRBV28
j_call: TRBJ1-1
cdr3_aa: CASSPTGAANTEAFF
cdr3_nt: TGTGCCAGCAGCCCGACCGGGGCAGCGAACACTGAAGCTTTCTTT

d_call: -
clone_size: -
v_call: TRBV3-1
j_call: TRBJ1-1
cdr3_aa: CASSPRRTNTEAFF
cdr3_nt: TGTGCCAGCAGCCCCCGACGGACGAACACTGAAGCTTTCTTT

d_call: -
clone_size: few
v_call: TRBV6-6
j_call: TRBJ2-5
cdr3_aa: CASTNSLAASLQETQYF
cdr3_nt: TGTGCCAGTACAAACTCACTGGCGGCAAGTCTTCAAGAGACCCAGTACTTC

d_call: -
clone_size: few
v_call: TRBV7-2
j_call: TRBJ2-3
cdr3_aa: CASSFGGAPSTDTQYF
cdr3_nt: TGTGCCAGCAGCTTTGGGGGGGCCCCGAGCACAGATACGCAGTATTTT

d_call: TRBD1
clone_size: -
v_call: TRBV7-2
j_call: TRBJ2-1
cdr3_aa: CASSLGIGQAYNEQFF
cdr3_nt: TGTGCCAGCAGCTTAGGAATAGGACAGGCGTACAATGAGCAGTTCTTC

d_call: -
clone_size: -
v_call: TRBV2
j_call: TRBJ2-3
cdr3_aa: CASSGVGEDTQYF
cdr3_nt: TGTGCCAGCAGTGGGGTAGGGGAGGATACGCAGTATTTT

d_call: -
clone_size: few
v_call: TRBV9
j_call: TRBJ2-5
cdr3_aa: CASSDGIGRGETQYF
cdr3_nt: TGTGCCAGCAGCGATGGCATCGGCAGGGGCGAGACCCAGTACTTC

d_call: TRBD2
clone_size: -
v_call: TRBV4-2
j_call: TRBJ2-3
cdr3_aa: CASSQDRTSGDAQYF
cdr3_nt: TGTGCCAGCAGCCAAGATAGGACTAGCGGGGATGCGCAGTATTTT

d_call: TRBD1
clone_size: -
v_call: TRBV20-1
j_call: TRBJ2-1
cdr3_aa: CSARPPGQSYNEQFF
cdr3_nt: TGCAGTGCTAGACCCCCGGGACAGAGCTACAATGAGCAGTTCTTC

d_call: TRBD2
clone_size: -
v_call: TRBV6-2/TRBV6-3
j_call: TRBJ2-1
cdr3_aa: CASDGTSGGDYNEQFF
cdr3_nt: TGTGCCAGCGACGGGACTAGCGGGGGGGACTACAATGAGCAGTTCTTC

d_call: TRBD2
clone_size: -
v_call: TRBV27
j_call: TRBJ2-3
cdr3_aa: CASRGSLAGETDTQYF
cdr3_nt: TGTGCCAGCAGGGGGTCACTAGCGGGAGAAACAGATACGCAGTATTTT

d_call: -
clone_size: -
v_call: TRBV18
j_call: TRBJ1-1
cdr3_aa: CASSPRGYTEAFF
cdr3_nt: TGTGCCAGCTCACCAAGAGGGTACACTGAAGCTTTCTTT

d_call: TRBD1
clone_size: once
v_call: TRBV7-2
j_call: TRBJ2-5
cdr3_aa: CASSFNRGQETQYF
cdr3_nt: TGTGCCAGTAGCTTCAACAGGGGACAAGAGACCCAGTACTTC

d_call: -
clone_size: many
v_call: TRBV29-1
j_call: TRBJ2-7
cdr3_aa: CSVGTSSYEQYF
cdr3_nt: TGCAGCGTAGGGACATCCTCCTACGAGCAGTACTTC

d_call: -
clone_size: few
v_call: TRBV3-1
j_call: TRBJ2-1
cdr3_aa: CASSPGTHSENEQFF
cdr3_nt: TGTGCCAGCAGTCCCGGGACTCATTCCGAAAATGAGCAGTTCTTC

d_call: TRBD1
clone_size: -
v_call: TRBV3-1
j_call: TRBJ2-7
cdr3_aa: CASSLGQGLGYEQYF
cdr3_nt: TGTGCCAGCAGCCTCGGACAGGGGCTAGGGTACGAGCAGTACTTC

d_call: TRBD1
clone_size: few
v_call: TRBV5-1
j_call: TRBJ2-1
cdr3_aa: CASKDRSSYNEQFF
cdr3_nt: TGCGCCAGCAAGGACAGGAGCTCCTACAATGAGCAGTTCTTC

d_call: -
clone_size: few
v_call: TRBV12-3/TRBV12-4
j_call: TRBJ2-3
cdr3_aa: CASRLGADTQYF
cdr3_nt: TGTGCCAGCAGATTAGGTGCGGATACGCAGTATTTT

d_call: -
clone_size: -
v_call: TRBV12-3/TRBV12-4
j_call: TRBJ2-5
cdr3_aa: CASSLGGTGETQYF
cdr3_nt: TGTGCCAGCAGTTTAGGGGGTACAGGGGAGACCCAGTACTTC

d_call: -
clone_size: few
v_call: TRBV5-1
j_call: TRBJ2-3
cdr3_aa: CASSLAGGQELYTQYF
cdr3_nt: TGCGCCAGCAGCTTGGCCGGGGGGCAGGAGTTATATACGCAGTATTTT

d_call: -
clone_size: -
v_call: TRBV7-2
j_call: TRBJ2-5
cdr3_aa: CASRGASQETQYF
cdr3_nt: TGTGCCAGCAGGGGAGCAAGTCAAGAGACCCAGTACTTC

d_call: TRBD2
clone_size: -
v_call: TRBV29-1
j_call: TRBJ2-5
cdr3_aa: CSVGSSLVAGGAQETQYF
cdr3_nt: TGCAGCGTTGGGTCTTCACTGGTGGCGGGGGGGGCGCAAGAGACCCAGTACTTC

d_call: TRBD2
clone_size: many
v_call: TRBV28
j_call: TRBJ2-1
cdr3_aa: CASSTGLAGVLQYNEQFF
cdr3_nt: TGTGCCAGCAGTACCGGCCTAGCGGGAGTTCTTCAATACAATGAGCAGTTCTTC

d_call: -
clone_size: -
v_call: TRBV4-2
j_call: TRBJ1-5
cdr3_aa: CASSQSPRQGNNQPQHF
cdr3_nt: TGTGCCAGCAGCCAATCCCCCCGCCAGGGTAACAATCAGCCCCAGCATTTT

d_call: TRBD2
clone_size: few
v_call: TRBV10-3
j_call: TRBJ2-1
cdr3_aa: CAITQGTSGSNEQFF
cdr3_nt: TGTGCCATCACCCAAGGCACTAGCGGGTCCAATGAGCAGTTCTTC

d_call: -
clone_size: -
v_call: TRBV21-1
j_call: TRBJ1-2
cdr3_aa: CASSSPSPGQEDYGYTF
cdr3_nt: TGTGCCAGCAGCTCCCCCTCACCGGGACAGGAGGACTATGGCTACACCTTC

d_call: -
clone_size: many
v_call: TRBV29-1
j_call: TRBJ2-3
cdr3_aa: CSVWGRPNTQYF
cdr3_nt: TGCAGCGTTTGGGGACGGCCCAATACGCAGTATTTT

d_call: -
clone_size: -
v_call: TRBV24-1
j_call: TRBJ2-3
cdr3_aa: CASSGLFTDTQYF
cdr3_nt: TGTGCCTCCAGTGGACTCTTCACAGATACGCAGTATTTT

d_call: -
clone_size: -
v_call: TRBV20-1
j_call: TRBJ2-5
cdr3_aa: CSAYGSGTQESQETQYF
cdr3_nt: TGCAGTGCTTACGGATCCGGGACCCAAGAATCCCAAGAGACCCAGTACTTC

d_call: -
clone_size: -
v_call: TRBV20-1
j_call: TRBJ1-2
cdr3_aa: CSARDNGNSSYGYTF
cdr3_nt: TGCAGTGCTAGAGATAACGGGAACAGCAGCTATGGCTACACCTTC

d_call: TRBD2
clone_size: few
v_call: TRBV7-9
j_call: TRBJ2-7
cdr3_aa: CATKGTSGSYEQYF
cdr3_nt: TGTGCCACCAAGGGGACTAGCGGCTCCTACGAGCAGTACTTC

d_call: -
clone_size: few
v_call: TRBV11-2
j_call: TRBJ2-7
cdr3_aa: CASSLDGGLFYEQYF
cdr3_nt: TGTGCCAGCAGCTTAGATGGGGGTCTGTTCTACGAGCAGTACTTC

d_call: -
clone_size: -
v_call: TRBV5-1
j_call: TRBJ1-1
cdr3_aa: CASSVTGTDTEAFF
cdr3_nt: TGCGCCAGCAGCGTGACGGGGACGGACACTGAAGCTTTCTTT

d_call: -
clone_size: -
v_call: TRBV5-1
j_call: TRBJ1-2
cdr3_aa: CASSLGARGGYTF
cdr3_nt: TGCGCCAGCAGCTTGGGGGCAAGAGGTGGCTACACCTTC

d_call: -
clone_size: -
v_call: TRBV4-2
j_call: TRBJ2-7
cdr3_aa: CASSQTLGLGPSYEQYF
cdr3_nt: TGTGCCAGCAGCCAAACCCTCGGGTTGGGGCCATCCTACGAGCAGTACTTC

d_call: -
clone_size: -
v_call: TRBV6-2/TRBV6-3
j_call: TRBJ1-2
cdr3_aa: CASTQGSFYGYTF
cdr3_nt: TGTGCCAGCACCCAGGGCAGTTTCTATGGCTACACCTTC

d_call: -
clone_size: -
v_call: TRBV6-1
j_call: TRBJ2-1
cdr3_aa: CASSRRTERFSYNEQFF
cdr3_nt: TGTGCCAGCAGCAGACGGACAGAACGATTCTCCTACAATGAGCAGTTCTTC

d_call: -
clone_size: few
v_call: TRBV2
j_call: TRBJ1-5
cdr3_aa: CASSPGPYQPQHF
cdr3_nt: TGTGCCAGCAGTCCCGGGCCCTATCAGCCCCAGCATTTT

d_call: TRBD2
clone_size: -
v_call: TRBV3-1
j_call: TRBJ2-3
cdr3_aa: CASSRRAGGSATDTQYF
cdr3_nt: TGTGCCAGCAGCCGGAGAGCGGGAGGTAGCGCCACAGATACGCAGTATTTT

d_call: -
clone_size: -
v_call: TRBV7-6
j_call: TRBJ1-6
cdr3_aa: CASSAGRSPLHF
cdr3_nt: TGTGCCAGCAGCGCAGGGCGGTCACCCCTCCACTTT

d_call: TRBD1
clone_size: -
v_call: TRBV2
j_call: TRBJ2-7
cdr3_aa: CASRNRDSTYEQYF
cdr3_nt: TGTGCCAGCAGGAACCGGGACAGCACCTACGAGCAGTACTTC

d_call: -
clone_size: few
v_call: TRBV10-3
j_call: TRBJ2-7
cdr3_aa: CAIFSMGSIEQYF
cdr3_nt: TGTGCCATCTTTTCCATGGGGTCGATTGAGCAGTACTTC

d_call: TRBD2
clone_size: once
v_call: TRBV2
j_call: TRBJ2-3
cdr3_aa: CASSEDSGNTDTQYF
cdr3_nt: TGTGCCAGCAGTGAAGATAGCGGGAACACAGATACGCAGTATTTT

d_call: -
clone_size: -
v_call: TRBV20-1
j_call: TRBJ2-3
cdr3_aa: CSARPGYSTDTQYF
cdr3_nt: TGCAGTGCTAGACCCGGATATAGCACAGATACGCAGTATTTT

d_call: TRBD1
clone_size: -
v_call: TRBV7-3
j_call: TRBJ2-1
cdr3_aa: CTSSPMGTGSNEQFF
cdr3_nt: TGTACCAGCAGCCCAATGGGGACAGGGAGCAATGAGCAGTTCTTC

d_call: -
clone_size: -
v_call: TRBV3-1
j_call: TRBJ2-1
cdr3_aa: CASSRAWEQFF
cdr3_nt: TGTGCCAGCAGCCGAGCATGGGAGCAGTTCTTC

d_call: -
clone_size: -
v_call: TRBV21-1
j_call: TRBJ2-7
cdr3_aa: CASSRAGYSYEQYF
cdr3_nt: TGTGCCAGCAGCCGGGCGGGATACTCCTACGAGCAGTACTTC

d_call: TRBD2
clone_size: -
v_call: TRBV4-1
j_call: TRBJ2-5
cdr3_aa: CASSQDGRGQETQYF
cdr3_nt: TGCGCCAGCAGCCAAGATGGGAGGGGACAAGAGACCCAGTACTTC

d_call: -
clone_size: many
v_call: TRBV15
j_call: TRBJ2-7
cdr3_aa: CATNSGNSYEQYF
cdr3_nt: TGTGCCACCAACTCTGGGAACTCCTACGAGCAGTACTTC